This T cell receptor (beta chain) emerged from a study of T cell clonality in common variable immunodeficiency. Study conclusions and caveats: Compared with controls, CVID subjects had fewer shared TCRbeta clones. Fewer deletions and N-nucleotide insertions were reportedly seen in common variable immunodeficiency TCR beta sequences. TCRbeta clonality was increased in CVID versus healthy controls.

This CDR3 has 18 residues. With 0 bases removed from V and 0 bases from J, the gap between germline ends came to 16 bases. From germline, CDR1 is SGHRS and CDR2 YFSETQ. Control and CVID samples contributed equal amounts of genomic DNA. Assay: immunoSEQ multiplex PCR; the TCRdb copy retains only in-frame clones and omits some. Listed for the sample are over 30,000 clones, none seen a single time. This clone was recorded at least ten times. The antigen remains unidentified. The read falls 3 residues short of the CDR3 end, and the missing part is taken from the germline J gene. This TCR was recovered from a person aged 18-69 years in good health. The rearrangement uses TRBV5-1 and TRBJ2-1; D is uncertain. Sequenced sample: peripheral blood mononuclear cells. CDR3: CASSLAPYLPSSYNEQFF. Incomplete CDR3 DNA: TGCGCCAGCAGCTTGGCCCCTTATCTACCGAGCTCCTACAATGAG.